This TCR beta chain was captured in a study of blood T cell repertoires in COVID-19. As for the study in general: Researchers got acute and convalescent COVID-19 samples from the United States, Italy and Spain. PBMCs, B-cell-depleted T cells, or T cells provided the cDNA or gDNA that made up the material.

Per germline, CDR1 MDHEN and CDR2 SYDVKM. This CDR3 contains 12 residues. Patients from Seattle were sampled longitudinally, starting during active infection. Authors' processing steps: Amplification of reference gene primers provided the estimated nucleated cell counts. Sequencing used immunoSEQ multiplex PCR; TCRdb keeps in-frame clones, though not all of them. V, J and clone size are those of that table, while D and trimming were read from the DNA. The sample consists of approximately 150,000 clones, 85% of them appearing once. The rearrangement links TRBV28 to TRBJ2-7; 9 bases align to TRBD1. Sequenced input: peripheral blood. The clonotype originates from a woman aged 80 or over with COVID-19, enrolled during active disease. The CDR3, as DNA: TGTGTCTCCGGGACAGGGTATTACGAGCAGTACTTC. Amino acids: CVSGTGYYEQYF.